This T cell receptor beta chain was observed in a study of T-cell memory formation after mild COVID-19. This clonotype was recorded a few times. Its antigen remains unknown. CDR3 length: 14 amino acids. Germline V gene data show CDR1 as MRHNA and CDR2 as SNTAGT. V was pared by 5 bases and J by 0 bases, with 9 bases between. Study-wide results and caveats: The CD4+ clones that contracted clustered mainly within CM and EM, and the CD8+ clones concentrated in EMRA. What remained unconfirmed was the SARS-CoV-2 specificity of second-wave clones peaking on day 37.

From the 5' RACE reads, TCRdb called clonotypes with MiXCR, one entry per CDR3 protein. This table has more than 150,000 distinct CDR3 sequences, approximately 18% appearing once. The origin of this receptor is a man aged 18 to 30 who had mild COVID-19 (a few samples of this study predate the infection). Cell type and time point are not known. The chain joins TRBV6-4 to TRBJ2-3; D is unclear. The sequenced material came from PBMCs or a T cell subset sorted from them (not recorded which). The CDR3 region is CASSPVASTDTQYF. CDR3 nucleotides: TGTGCCAGCAGTCCAGTTGCTAGCACAGATACGCAGTATTTT.